The 26 T cell receptor beta chains reported below all come from one sample, sequenced in a study of persistence of HIV-infected CD4 T cells. These receptors are not linked to any known antigen. Lysates of CMV-infected fibroblasts at 10 ug/mL stimulated these cells. Sorting of responding CD4+ T cells relied on upregulated CD40 ligand together with CD69. The immunoSEQ assay was version 4, run in survey mode. Libraries were prepared by immunoSEQ multiplex PCR; TCRdb keeps only in-frame clonotypes and omits some of them. The sample includes roughly 16,000 clones, almost 65% seen only once; the top ten take roughly 8%. Specimen: CD4+ T cells sorted from PBMCs after approximately 20-hour stimulation, collected from a patient who received antiretroviral therapy. The receptors were sampled from an adult woman with HIV who was CMV-seropositive.

In its sample, this clone was seen a few times. The chain couples TRBV7-6 to TRBJ2-2; D gene unclear. The CDR3 contains 15 residues. The V end was cut by 1 base, the J end by 0 bases, with 6 bases between. Germline V CDR1 and CDR2: SGHVS, FNYEAQ. The CDR3 DNA follows: TGTGCCAGCAGCTTAGTCGGGTCGAACACCGGGGAGCTGTTTTTT. It codes for CASSLVGSNTGELFF.

The chain couples TRBV3-1 (or the pseudogene TRBV3-2) to TRBJ1-4, with D unresolved. Germline loops: CDR1 LGHDT, CDR2 YNNKEL (reference sequence). The V end lost 5 bases, the J end lost 0 bases, and 7 bases lay between the germline ends. The CDR3 covers 14 residues. The CDR3 DNA follows: TGTGCCAGCAGCTACAGAGCAACTAATGAAAAACTGTTTTTT. Its translation is CASSYRATNEKLFF.

This clone appeared a few times. The J gene is TRBJ2-7, the V gene TRBV19; D gene ambiguous. This CDR3 is 12 amino acids long. Deletions cut 6 bases from V and 1 base from J, with 7 bases between. Germline assignment: CDR1 LNHDA and CDR2 SQIVND (reference sequence). The CDR3 DNA is TGTGCCAGTAGCGAAAGTTCCTACGAGCAGTACTTC. This sequence encodes CASSESSYEQYF.

The chain carries TRBV27 and TRBJ2-6, with 10 bases fitting TRBD1. The J segment lost 3 bases and the V segment lost 5 bases, leaving 7 bases of the junction unmatched. Germline CDR1 MNHEY, CDR2 SMNVEV (reference sequence). The CDR3 is 17 residues long. The CDR3 nucleotides are TGTGCCAGCAGTAGCGGGACAGGGGTAAGTGGGGCCAACGTCCTGACTTTC. Translated, it gives CASSSGTGVSGANVLTF.

With regard to this clone: The same CDR3 also results from other DNA sequences found in this sample. The V gene is TRBV9, the J gene TRBJ1-1; possibly TRBD1 for D (6 bases). CDR3 length equals 13 residues. V was shortened by 4 bases and J by 1 base, with 8 bases between the two germline ends. Germline V gene data show CDR1 as SGDLS and CDR2 as YYNGEE. In nucleotides, the CDR3 is TGTGCCAGCAGCTCACAGGGGAACACTGAAGCTTTCTTT. It yields the protein CASSSQGNTEAFF.

This chain joins TRBV3-1 (or the pseudogene TRBV3-2) and TRBJ1-4; weak D call: TRBD1 (5 bases). The CDR3 covers 15 residues. The germline V gene encodes CDR1 LGHDT and CDR2 YNNKEL (reference sequence). Trimming removed 1 base at V and 8 bases at J, with 14 bases between. This chain's CDR3 is CASSQGDLYSEKLFF. Here the CDR3 DNA reads TGTGCCAGCAGCCAAGGGGACCTATACAGCGAAAAACTGTTTTTT.

Note on this clone: This may be a read error: a much more frequent sequence differs by one nucleotide. At the DNA level, this CDR3 is encoded by other sequences in the same sample as well. CDR3 loop: CASSLQGDQPQHF. Here the CDR3 DNA reads TGTGCCAGCTCCCTACAGGGGGATCAGCCCCAGCATTTT. The chain couples TRBV18 to TRBJ1-5, with TRBD1 identical over 8 bases. V shed 6 bases, J shed 5 bases, and the junction held 3 bases outside the gene matches. The CDR3 runs to 13 residues. Looked up from germline, CDR1 is KGHSH and CDR2 is LQKENI.

The chain uses TRBV28 and TRBJ2-7, with D hard to call. Trimming took 4 bases from V and 7 from J, leaving 8 bases between them. CDR1 is MDHEN, CDR2 SYDVKM, per germline. This CDR3 spans 11 amino acids. This chain's CDR3 is CASSSPREQYF. CDR3 DNA: TGTGCCAGCAGTTCCCCGAGGGAGCAGTACTTC.

The V call is TRBV5-4, the J call TRBJ2-5; weak D call: TRBD2 (6 bases). The CDR3 runs to 16 residues. From germline, CDR1 is SGHNT and CDR2 YYREEE (reference sequence). With 4 bases removed from V and 4 bases from J, the gap between germline ends came to 20 bases. In DNA form, the CDR3 reads TGTGCCAGCAGCCGCAGACGAGGGTGGGGGGTAGAGACCCAGTACTTC. It codes for CASSRRRGWGVETQYF. The full variable domain, completed using reference TRBV5-4 and TRBJ2-5, is ETGVTQSPTHLIKTRGQQVTLRCSSQSGHNTVSWYQQALGQGPQFIFQYYREEENGRGNFPPRFSGLQFPNYSSELNVNALELDDSALYLCASSRRRGWGVETQYFGPGTRLLVL.

This clone was seen more than once but under ten times. The chain employs TRBV5-1 and TRBJ2-1; D gene uncertain. This CDR3 is built from 11 residues. The germline V gene has CDR1 SGHRS and CDR2 YFSETQ. Trimming stripped 4 bases from V and 9 bases from J, with 8 bases between. CDR3 amino acids: CASSELGEQFF. The CDR3 DNA is TGCGCCAGCAGCGAGTTGGGTGAGCAGTTCTTC. Together with reference TRBV5-1 and TRBJ2-1, the CDR3 gives the full variable domain: KAGVTQTPRYLIKTRGQQVTLSCSPISGHRSVSWYQQTPGQGLQFLFEYFSETQRNKGNFPGRFSGRQFSNSRSEMNVSTLELGDSALYLCASSELGEQFFGPGTRLTVL.

The chain uses TRBV6-5 and TRBJ1-1; weak D call: TRBD1 (5 bases). The CDR3 totals 12 residues. The germline V and J ends were trimmed by 6 bases and 8 bases, with 13 bases remaining between them. Germline V CDR1 and CDR2: MNHEY, SVGAGI. The CDR3 sequence is CASRLTGPEAFF. For the CDR3, the DNA is TGTGCCAGCAGGCTGACGGGGCCCGAAGCTTTCTTT.

The chain combines TRBV27 with TRBJ1-4; no clear D gene. Per germline, CDR1 MNHEY and CDR2 SMNVEV (reference sequence). V was trimmed by 7 bases and J by 3 bases, leaving 9 bases between them. The length of the CDR3 is 13 residues. CDR3 in amino acids: CASNPGPNEKLFF. The CDR3 DNA sequence: TGTGCCAGCAACCCCGGACCTAATGAAAAACTGTTTTTT.

The chain has TRBV18 and TRBJ1-5; 9 nucleotides line up with TRBD1. Germline CDR1 and CDR2: KGHSH and LQKENI. V trimming: 2 bases; J trimming: 2 bases; junction bases outside the gene matches: 7. The CDR3 has 17 amino acids. This CDR3 is CASSPTGGAGGNQPQHF. DNA for the CDR3: TGTGCCAGCTCACCAACAGGGGGCGCCGGGGGCAATCAGCCCCAGCATTTT. Looking up the rest from reference TRBV18 and TRBJ1-5 gives the full variable domain: NAGVMQNPRHLVRRRGQEARLRCSPMKGHSHVYWYRQLPEEGLKFMVYLQKENIIDESGMPKERFSAEFPKEGPSILRIQQVVRGDSAAYFCASSPTGGAGGNQPQHFGDGTRLSIL.

The rearrangement links TRBV10-1 to TRBJ2-1, with TRBD1 as a possible D gene (6 bases). Germline loops: CDR1 WNHNN, CDR2 SYGVQD (reference sequence). Trimming removed 0 bases at V and 10 bases at J, with 7 bases between. The CDR3 is 12 amino acids. The CDR3 bases are TGCGCCAGCAGTGAGTCCGGACAGGAGCAGTTCTTC. Amino acids: CASSESGQEQFF.

The chain links TRBV9 to TRBJ1-1; no clear D gene. Germline CDR1 and CDR2: SGDLS and YYNGEE. V gave up 1 base and J gave up 10 bases, with 11 bases separating them. The CDR3 has 12 residues. CDR3 loop: CASSVQSSGAFF. CDR3 in DNA: TGTGCCAGCAGCGTACAATCCTCGGGAGCTTTCTTT.

This clone showed up just a few times. The sample has other DNA sequences that encode this CDR3 too. The CDR3 nucleotides are TGTGCCAGCAGTTACCTGGGGGAGCAGTACTTC. Its protein is CASSYLGEQYF. The chain employs TRBV6-5 and TRBJ2-7; no reliable D call. The CDR3 runs 11 residues. Germline V gene data show CDR1 as MNHEY and CDR2 as SVGAGI. V lost 2 bases and J lost 7, with 6 bases in between.

V and J are TRBV18 and TRBJ2-2, with D tentatively TRBD1 (6 bases). The V gene's germline CDR1 is KGHSH and CDR2 LQKENI. V lost 2 bases to trimming and J lost 4 bases, with 11 bases between them. The CDR3 contains 15 residues. CDR3: CASSPSGRGTGELFF. The CDR3 bases are TGTGCCAGCTCACCATCAGGCAGGGGCACCGGGGAGCTGTTTTTT.

V and J are TRBV11-3 and TRBJ2-1, with D unresolved. V was trimmed by 1 base and J by 4 bases, leaving 5 bases between them. This CDR3 has 13 amino acids. Germline values: CDR1 SGHNT, CDR2 YENEEA. The CDR3 DNA is TGTGCCAGCAGCTTAGCCCCTTACAATGAGCAGTTCTTC. It yields the protein CASSLAPYNEQFF.

The chain links TRBV28 to TRBJ1-1; 7 bases fit TRBD1. V lost 6 bases to trimming and J lost 11 bases; unmatched junction nucleotides: 12. The CDR3 totals 13 residues. CDR1 and CDR2 from the germline V gene are MDHEN and SYDVKM. Here the CDR3 DNA reads TGTGCCAGCAGCAAATTACGGGACAGTACGGCTTTCTTT. This codes for CASSKLRDSTAFF.

The gene calls are TRBV27 and TRBJ1-1, with TRBD1 matching 8 bases. The CDR3 extends over 12 amino acids. The trim removed 7 bases at V and 11 bases at J, leaving 9 bases unmatched. Germline assignment: CDR1 MNHEY and CDR2 SMNVEV (reference sequence). The chain's CDR3 is CASTTGDRKAFF. The CDR3 DNA reads as TGTGCCAGCACCACGGGGGACAGGAAGGCTTTCTTT.

The chain joins TRBV7-3 to TRBJ2-1, with D perhaps TRBD2 (7 bases). There are 13 residues in the CDR3. The ends were cut back, 3 bases at V and 10 bases at J, with 13 bases in the middle. Germline lookup yields CDR1 SGHTA and CDR2 FQGTGA. Written as DNA, the CDR3 is TGTGCCAGCAGCTTGCTCACGGGGGGCGAGCAGTTCTTC. It codes for CASSLLTGGEQFF.

This clone was detected only a few times. The chain is built from TRBV13 and TRBJ1-2, with TRBD1 identical over 9 bases. V gave up 5 bases and J gave up 8 bases; unmatched junction bases: 15. This CDR3 comprises 16 residues. Germline loops: CDR1 PRHDT, CDR2 FYEKMQ (reference sequence). The CDR3 DNA is TGTGCCAGCAGCCAGACCGGGACAGGGAGAAGTAAGGGCTACACCTTC. Translating it yields CASSQTGTGRSKGYTF.

J is TRBJ2-1 and V is TRBV24-1; maybe TRBD1 (5 bases). Germline loops: CDR1 KGHDR, CDR2 SFDVKD. The CDR3 has 13 amino acids. V was shortened by 3 bases and J by 8 bases, with 10 bases between the two germline ends. The CDR3 DNA reads TGTGCCACCAGTGATCCCCCCAGGGATGAGCAGTTCTTC. Residues: CATSDPPRDEQFF.

In its sample, this clone was seen a few times. The chain carries TRBV6-6 and TRBJ1-2; 7 bases are shared with TRBD1. There are 15 residues in the CDR3. Germline V lookup: CDR1 MNHNY, CDR2 SVGAGI (reference sequence). J was trimmed by 5 bases and V by 6 bases; bases with no gene match: 12. CDR3 DNA sequence: TGTGCCAGCAGACTACCGTCAGGGGGAGAGTATGGCTACACCTTC. Translation: CASRLPSGGEYGYTF.

By frequency in the sample, this clone is medium-sized. This sample also contains other DNA sequences that code for the same CDR3. The gene calls are TRBV19 and TRBJ1-2; 9 bases align to TRBD1. The ends lost 5 bases at V and 2 bases at J; junction bases unmatched: 3. CDR1 and CDR2 from the germline V gene are LNHDA and SQIVND (reference sequence). The CDR3 loop spans 14 amino acids. CDR3 sequence: CASSSTGGNYGYTF. CDR3 DNA sequence: TGTGCCAGTAGTTCGACAGGGGGGAACTATGGCTACACCTTC. Full variable domain (outside the CDR3, taken from reference TRBV19 and TRBJ1-2): DGGITQSPKYLFRKEGQNVTLSCEQNLNHDAMYWYRQDPGQGLRLIYYSQIVNDFQKGDIAEGYSVSREKKESFPLTVTSAQKNPTAFYLCASSSTGGNYGYTFGSGTRLTVV.

The chain combines TRBV5-1 with TRBJ1-1, with TRBD1 as a possible D gene (6 bases). Trimming stripped 1 base from V and 3 bases from J, with 10 bases between. Germline-derived CDR1 and CDR2 are SGHRS and YFSETQ. The CDR3 is 14 amino acids. The CDR3 DNA reads as TGCGCCAGCAGCTTGACAGGGACGCACACTGAAGCTTTCTTT. Protein sequence: CASSLTGTHTEAFF. Combining the CDR3 with reference TRBV5-1 and TRBJ1-1 gives the whole variable domain KAGVTQTPRYLIKTRGQQVTLSCSPISGHRSVSWYQQTPGQGLQFLFEYFSETQRNKGNFPGRFSGRQFSNSRSEMNVSTLELGDSALYLCASSLTGTHTEAFFGQGTRLTVV.